Sequencing of this TCR beta chain was carried out in a study of shared clonotypes between healthy human individuals. Partitioning of CD4+ cells yielded a CD45RA+ naive subset and a CD45RA-negative memory subset. Whole-study findings and limits: The study found lower generation probabilities in non-shared clonotypes than in those shared by all four donors. Sharing across four donors was seen in approximately 5.2% of naive CD4 clonotypes.

This CDR3 is 13 amino acids long. The ends were cut back, 3 bases at V and 5 bases at J, with 10 bases in the middle. Germline values: CDR1 ENHRY, CDR2 SYGVKD. A word on this clone: Its antigen is currently unknown. The sample has other DNA sequences that encode this CDR3 too.

Clones were sequenced by immunoSEQ multiplex PCR, and TCRdb holds only the in-frame ones, with some missing. The sample lists around 2,000,000 clones, 90% to 95% occurring once. The clonotype originates from a man aged 18 to 29 in good health. Specimen: naive CD4+ T cells sorted from blood. Noted subset: CD45RA+ positively selected. The J gene is TRBJ2-5, the V gene TRBV10-3, with D perhaps assigned TRBD1 or TRBD2 (6 bases each). CDR3 in amino acids: CAISEGGRETQYF. Here the CDR3 DNA reads TGTGCCATCAGTGAAGGGGGGCGGGAGACCCAGTACTTC.